Listed here are 13 T cell receptor beta chains from one sample, sequenced in a study of CD8 T cells in ankylosing spondylitis. Study-level points and caveats: Characteristic, it appeared, of ankylosing spondylitis blood was a TCR beta motif of roughly eight highly homologous variants.

These receptors are not linked to any known antigen. TCRdb processed the 5' RACE reads anew with MiXCR; each CDR3 protein has one entry. Of under 450,000 distinct CDR3 sequences listed, 17% are singletons. The sequenced sample was blood, either unsorted or a sorted T cell fraction (not recorded which). These receptor sequences come from a male donor with ankylosing spondylitis.

The gene calls are TRBV20-1 and TRBJ2-1; 9 bases are a match to TRBD1. Germline CDR1 and CDR2: DFQATT and SNEGSKA (reference sequence). This CDR3 has 14 amino acids. V was clipped by 6 bases and J by 4 bases; unmatched bases: 7. In nucleotides, the CDR3 is TGCAGTGCCAGGGACAGGGCCCGATACAATGAGCAGTTCTTC. As protein: CSARDRARYNEQFF.

This clonotype has only a few counts. This chain uses TRBV7-9 with TRBJ1-2; D not certain. Trimming took off 5 bases at V and 4 bases at J, with 8 bases between the two ends. The CDR3 length is 12 residues. Germline values: CDR1 SEHNR, CDR2 FQNEAQ (reference sequence). The CDR3 region has the DNA TGTGCCAGCAGCACCAGCCTCTATGGCTACACCTTC. Translation gives CASSTSLYGYTF.

This clonotype was seen more than once but under ten times. The rearrangement joins TRBV5-1 to TRBJ1-5; 7 bases fit TRBD1. V dropped 4 bases and J dropped 2; count of bases not matched to a gene: 9. The CDR3 loop spans 16 amino acids. Looked up from germline, CDR1 is SGHRS and CDR2 is YFSETQ. The CDR3 spells CASSPESGGGNQPQHF. CDR3 sequence (DNA): TGCGCCAGCAGCCCAGAGTCAGGGGGGGGCAATCAGCCCCAGCATTTT. Drawing the rest from reference TRBV5-1 and TRBJ1-5, the complete variable domain is KAGVTQTPRYLIKTRGQQVTLSCSPISGHRSVSWYQQTPGQGLQFLFEYFSETQRNKGNFPGRFSGRQFSNSRSEMNVSTLELGDSALYLCASSPESGGGNQPQHFGDGTRLSIL.

The chain is built from TRBV20-1 and TRBJ2-1, with 7 bases that match TRBD2. V lost 0 bases, J lost 4 bases, and 6 bases stayed unmatched. CDR3 size: 15 residues. Per germline, CDR1 DFQATT and CDR2 SNEGSKA (reference sequence). The CDR3 spells CSARDPRGVYNEQFF. CDR3 in DNA: TGCAGTGCTAGAGATCCCCGGGGGGTTTACAATGAGCAGTTCTTC.

This clonotype was seen a few times. The chain has TRBV15 and TRBJ2-3; 9 positions agree with TRBD2. The V gene end was trimmed by 3 bases and the J gene end by 0 bases; junction bases not matched to a gene: 7. CDR1 is LNHNV, CDR2 YYDKDF, per germline (reference sequence). The CDR3 extends over 17 amino acids. CDR3 residues: CATSRKGREGSTDTQYF. DNA for the CDR3: TGTGCCACCAGCAGGAAGGGGCGGGAGGGAAGCACAGATACGCAGTATTTT.

This clonotype was seen only a few times. The chain uses TRBV11-2 and TRBJ2-7, with D unresolved. Germline V gene lookup returns CDR1 SGHAT and CDR2 FQNNGV. Trimming shortened V by 1 base and J by 4 bases, and 14 bases separated the two germline ends. The CDR3 spans 15 residues. The CDR3 is CASSLGVVKTYEQYF. DNA for the CDR3: TGTGCCAGCAGCTTAGGGGTAGTTAAAACGTACGAGCAGTACTTC.

This sequence joins TRBV14 and TRBJ1-6, with 11 bases lining up with TRBD1. V lost 3 bases and J lost 5; bases outside the gene matches: 21. The CDR3 loop spans 22 amino acids. CDR1 SGHDN and CDR2 FVKESK come from the germline V gene. CDR3 loop: CASSQADRGPPDLLENNSPLHF. CDR3 bases: TGTGCCAGCAGCCAGGCGGACAGGGGGCCGCCAGACTTATTAGAGAATAATTCACCCCTCCACTTT.

The rearrangement joins TRBV6-1 to TRBJ1-2; D perhaps matches TRBD1 (5 bases). The CDR3 is made up of 15 amino acids. V lost 7 bases, J lost 2 bases, and 17 bases lay in between. Per the germline V gene, CDR1 is MNHNS and CDR2 is SASEGT. The chain's CDR3 is CASTPGGGKNYGYTF. As DNA, the CDR3 is TGTGCCAGCACTCCCGGGGGGGGTAAAAACTATGGCTACACCTTC.

This clonotype was counted ten times or more. This chain links TRBV20-1 with TRBJ1-5; possible D gene TRBD1, 5 bases. The V gene's germline CDR1 is DFQATT and CDR2 SNEGSKA (reference sequence). V dropped 3 bases and J dropped 0 bases, with 9 bases sitting between them. The CDR3 consists of 14 residues. CDR3 sequence reads: CSARGGYSNQPQHF. CDR3 bases: TGCAGTGCTAGGGGGGGGTATAGCAATCAGCCCCAGCATTTT.

Only a few counts were recorded for this clonotype. The chain is built from TRBV9 and TRBJ2-7; 9 nucleotides line up with TRBD1. The V gene end was trimmed by 0 bases and the J gene end by 4 bases; junction bases not matched to a gene: 8. Per the germline V gene, CDR1 is SGDLS and CDR2 is YYNGEE. The CDR3 runs 16 residues. The CDR3, as DNA: TGTGCCAGCAGCGTAGCTGCCGGGACAGGGATGTACGAGCAGTACTTC. It is translated as CASSVAAGTGMYEQYF.

This clonotype showed up just a few times. The J gene is TRBJ1-4, the V gene TRBV18; 12 positions agree with TRBD1. V lost 6 bases and J lost 8; bases outside the gene matches: 4. Germline V lookup: CDR1 KGHSH, CDR2 LQKENI. This CDR3 has 14 amino acids. As DNA, the CDR3 is TGTGCCAGCTCGAGGGACAGGGGGCCGGAAAAACTGTTTTTT. It is translated as CASSRDRGPEKLFF.

This clonotype was observed a handful of times. V and J are TRBV6-1 and TRBJ2-3; 10 bases are shared with TRBD2. Germline loops: CDR1 MNHNS, CDR2 SASEGT. Trimming took 5 bases from V and 0 from J; bases not matched to a gene: 5. The CDR3 contains 16 residues. The CDR3 here is CASSRSSGGSTDTQYF. CDR3 DNA: TGTGCCAGCAGTCGTTCTAGCGGGGGTAGCACAGATACGCAGTATTTT.

This chain connects TRBV10-3 to TRBJ1-5; no clear D gene. Germline CDR1 ENHRY, CDR2 SYGVKD. The CDR3 loop spans 14 amino acids. Trimming removed 1 base at V and 3 bases at J, with 7 bases between. CDR3 residues: CAISEFAVNQPQHF. In nucleotides, the CDR3 is TGTGCCATCAGTGAGTTCGCAGTCAATCAGCCCCAGCATTTT.